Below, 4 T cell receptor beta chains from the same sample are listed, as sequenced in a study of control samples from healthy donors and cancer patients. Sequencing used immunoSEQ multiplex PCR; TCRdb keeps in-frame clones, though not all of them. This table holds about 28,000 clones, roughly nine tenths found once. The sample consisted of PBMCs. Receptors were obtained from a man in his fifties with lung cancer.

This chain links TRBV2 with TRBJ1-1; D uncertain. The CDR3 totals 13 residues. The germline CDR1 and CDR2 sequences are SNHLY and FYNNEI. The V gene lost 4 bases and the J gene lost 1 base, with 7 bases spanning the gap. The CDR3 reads CASSGRANTEAFF. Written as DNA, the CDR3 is TGTGCCAGCAGTGGGAGAGCGAACACTGAAGCTTTCTTT.

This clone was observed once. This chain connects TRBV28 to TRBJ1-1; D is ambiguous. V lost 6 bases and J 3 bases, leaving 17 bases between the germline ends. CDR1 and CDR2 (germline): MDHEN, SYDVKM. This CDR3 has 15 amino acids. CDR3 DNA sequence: TGTGCCAGCAGAACTTCCGCGGAGCCCTACACTGAAGCTTTCTTT. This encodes CASRTSAEPYTEAFF.

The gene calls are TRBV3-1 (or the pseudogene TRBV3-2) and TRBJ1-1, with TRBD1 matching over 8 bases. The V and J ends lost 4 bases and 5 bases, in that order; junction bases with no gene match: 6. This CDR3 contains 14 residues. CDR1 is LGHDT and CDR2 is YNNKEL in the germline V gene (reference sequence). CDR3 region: CASSPTGVETEAFF. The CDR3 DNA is TGTGCCAGCAGCCCGACAGGGGTTGAAACTGAAGCTTTCTTT.

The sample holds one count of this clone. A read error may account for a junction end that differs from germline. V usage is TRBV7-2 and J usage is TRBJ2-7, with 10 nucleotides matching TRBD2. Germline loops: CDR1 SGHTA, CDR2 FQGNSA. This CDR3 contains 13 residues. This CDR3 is CASSSGLAANPAF. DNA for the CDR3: TGTGCCAGCAGCTCCGGACTAGCGGCCAACCCCGCCTTC.